The clone carrying this T cell receptor (beta chain) was observed many times. Its antigen is currently unknown. Under 3 months was the duration of disease in ophthalmopathy patients, who also had a Clinical Activity Score of at least 3 and a NOSPECS grade of at least 4. RNA transcripts yielded amplified TCR beta CDR3 regions. HTBI primers were employed in a first-round RT-PCR of the TCR CDR3. Using its own MiXCR run on the multiplex PCR reads, TCRdb lists one record per CDR3 protein. The repertoire holds about half a million distinct CDR3 sequences, 20% seen once, with 47% in the top ten. This record belongs to a study of T cells in Graves' hyperthyroidism and ophthalmopathy. Study-wide results and limits: From stable hyperthyroidism, ophthalmopathy was separated by a 13 V-J model. Most thyroid clonotypes expanded above 0.001 were also detected in blood.

Looked up from germline, CDR1 is DFQATT and CDR2 is SNEGSKA (reference sequence). This CDR3 is built from 14 residues. Trimming removed 3 bases at V and 2 bases at J, with 12 bases between. This TCR was recovered from a man in his forties with Graves' ophthalmopathy. V usage is TRBV20-1 and J usage is TRBJ2-3; possibly TRBD2 for D (6 bases). The sample was blood. This CDR3 is CSARRAGSTDTQYF. DNA of the CDR3: TGCAGTGCTAGGCGGGCGGGGTCCACAGATACGCAGTATTTT.